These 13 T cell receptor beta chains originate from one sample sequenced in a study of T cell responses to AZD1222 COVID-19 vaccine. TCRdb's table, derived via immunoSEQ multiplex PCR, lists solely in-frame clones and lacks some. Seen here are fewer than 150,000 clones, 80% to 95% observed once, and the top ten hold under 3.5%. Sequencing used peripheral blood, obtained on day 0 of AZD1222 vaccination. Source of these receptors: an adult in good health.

The chain's CDR3 is CASSLGGVVGEQFF. Written as DNA, the CDR3 is TGTGCCAGCAGTTTAGGCGGAGTGGTAGGTGAGCAGTTCTTC. The gene calls are TRBV28 and TRBJ2-1; D gene ambiguous. The V end was cut by 2 bases, the J end by 9 bases, with 14 bases between. The germline CDR1 and CDR2 sequences are MDHEN and SYDVKM. This CDR3 comprises 14 residues.

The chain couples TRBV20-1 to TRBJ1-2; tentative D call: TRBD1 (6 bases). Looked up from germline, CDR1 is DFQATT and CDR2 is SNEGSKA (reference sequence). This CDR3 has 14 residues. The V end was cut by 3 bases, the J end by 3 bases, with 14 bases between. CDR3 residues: CSASLPQGYYGYTF. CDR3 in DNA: TGCAGTGCTAGTTTGCCACAGGGATACTATGGCTACACCTTC.

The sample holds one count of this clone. CDR3 region: CASSLAQEGEQFF. Written as DNA, the CDR3 is TGTGCCAGCAGCTTAGCCCAAGAAGGTGAGCAGTTCTTC. The chain carries TRBV7-3 and TRBJ2-1; D gene uncertain. The CDR3 length is 13 residues. Germline values: CDR1 SGHTA, CDR2 FQGTGA. V lost 2 bases to trimming and J lost 9 bases, with 11 bases between them.

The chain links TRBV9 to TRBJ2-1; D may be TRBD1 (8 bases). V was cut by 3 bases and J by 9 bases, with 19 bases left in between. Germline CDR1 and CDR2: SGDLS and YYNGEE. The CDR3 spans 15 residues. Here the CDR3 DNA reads TGTGCCAGCAGCGGGACAGGGACCCCGGGAGGTGAGCAGTTCTTC. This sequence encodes CASSGTGTPGGEQFF.

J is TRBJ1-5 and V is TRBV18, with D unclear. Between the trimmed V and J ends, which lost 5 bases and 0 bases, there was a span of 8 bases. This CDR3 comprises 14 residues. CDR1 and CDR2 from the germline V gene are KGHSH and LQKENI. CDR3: CASSLQFSNQPQHF. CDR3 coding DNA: TGTGCCAGCTCATTACAATTTAGCAATCAGCCCCAGCATTTT. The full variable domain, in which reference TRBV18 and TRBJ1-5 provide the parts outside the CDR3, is NAGVMQNPRHLVRRRGQEARLRCSPMKGHSHVYWYRQLPEEGLKFMVYLQKENIIDESGMPKERFSAEFPKEGPSILRIQQVVRGDSAAYFCASSLQFSNQPQHFGDGTRLSIL.

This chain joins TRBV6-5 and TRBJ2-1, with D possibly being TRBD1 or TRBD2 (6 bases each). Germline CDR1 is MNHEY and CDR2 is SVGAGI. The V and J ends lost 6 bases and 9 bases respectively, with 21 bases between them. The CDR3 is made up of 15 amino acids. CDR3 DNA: TGTGCCAGCAGCCCGGGAGTACAGGGTCAGGCTGAGCAGTTCTTC. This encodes CASSPGVQGQAEQFF.

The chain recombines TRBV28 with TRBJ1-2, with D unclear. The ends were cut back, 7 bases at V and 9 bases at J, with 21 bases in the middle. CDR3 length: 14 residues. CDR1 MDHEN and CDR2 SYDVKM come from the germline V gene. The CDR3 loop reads CASNPKGLTDSYTF. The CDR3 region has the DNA TGTGCCAGCAACCCCAAGGGTCTAACAGACAGCTACACCTTC.

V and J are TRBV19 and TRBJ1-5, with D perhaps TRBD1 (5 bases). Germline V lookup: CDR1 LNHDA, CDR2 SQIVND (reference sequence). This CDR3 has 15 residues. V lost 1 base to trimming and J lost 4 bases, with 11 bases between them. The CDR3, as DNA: TGTGCCAGTAGTATAGCCCCGGGGGGGAATCAGCCCCAGCATTTT. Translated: CASSIAPGGNQPQHF.

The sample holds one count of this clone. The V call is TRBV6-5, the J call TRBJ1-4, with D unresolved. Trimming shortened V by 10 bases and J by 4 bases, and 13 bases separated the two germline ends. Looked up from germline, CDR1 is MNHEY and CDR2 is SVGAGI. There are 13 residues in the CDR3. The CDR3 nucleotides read TGTGCCACCCACAAGGCGAATAATGAAAAACTGTTTTTT. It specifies CATHKANNEKLFF.

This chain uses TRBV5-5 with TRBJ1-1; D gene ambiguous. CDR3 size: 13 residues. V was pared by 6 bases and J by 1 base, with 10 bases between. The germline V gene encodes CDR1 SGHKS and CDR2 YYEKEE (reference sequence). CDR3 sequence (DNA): TGTGCCAGCAACACGAGGGAGAACACTGAAGCTTTCTTT. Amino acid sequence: CASNTRENTEAFF.

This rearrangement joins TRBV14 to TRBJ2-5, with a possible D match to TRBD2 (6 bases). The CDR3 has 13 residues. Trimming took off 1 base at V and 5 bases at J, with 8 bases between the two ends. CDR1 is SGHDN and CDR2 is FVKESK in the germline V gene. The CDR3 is CASSQAGSETQYF. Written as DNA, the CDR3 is TGTGCCAGCAGCCAAGCCGGGAGTGAGACCCAGTACTTC.

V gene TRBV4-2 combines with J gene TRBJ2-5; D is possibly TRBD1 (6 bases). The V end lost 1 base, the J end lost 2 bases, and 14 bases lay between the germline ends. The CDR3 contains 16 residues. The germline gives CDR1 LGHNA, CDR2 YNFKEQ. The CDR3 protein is CASSQAQGMGQETQYF. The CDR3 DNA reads TGTGCCAGCAGCCAAGCCCAGGGGATGGGACAAGAGACCCAGTACTTC.

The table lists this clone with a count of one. CDR3 in DNA: TGCAGCGTCATTCCTCAGGGTCAAGGCACTGAAGCTTTCTTT. Amino acid sequence: CSVIPQGQGTEAFF. The rearrangement links TRBV29-1 to TRBJ1-1, with D tentatively TRBD1 (5 bases). Germline-derived CDR1 and CDR2 are SQVTM and ANQGSEA. Trimming removed 6 bases from V and 4 bases from J, with 18 bases in between. This CDR3 is 14 amino acids long. The full variable domain, rest sourced from reference TRBV29-1 and TRBJ1-1, is SAVISQKPSRDICQRGTSLTIQCQVDSQVTMMFWYRQQPGQSLTLIATANQGSEATYESGFVIDKFPISRPNLTFSTLTVSNMSPEDSSIYLCSVIPQGQGTEAFFGQGTRLTVV.